This T cell receptor beta chain was documented in a study of T cells in Graves' hyperthyroidism and ophthalmopathy. General observations from the study: Before onset, by a median of about seven months, the model predicted ophthalmopathy.

Trimming removed 0 bases at V and 4 bases at J, with 8 bases between. The CDR3 runs to 14 residues. CDR1 is SGHAT, CDR2 FQNNGV, per germline. The study defined stable Graves' hyperthyroidism as no ophthalmopathy progression within 18 months. Each 10 ml fresh peripheral blood draw supplied the PBMCs. The source material, RNA transcripts, was used to amplify TCR beta CDR3 regions. The TCR CDR3 first-round RT-PCR relied on the HTBI primer set. One entry per CDR3 protein, called by TCRdb with MiXCR from the multiplex PCR reads. The data contain 600,000 to 750,000 distinct CDR3 sequences, 15% to 20% of them seen just once; the ten biggest clones take up about 14%. Turning to this clonotype: Antigen specificity is unknown. A read error may be the cause here, since a much bigger clone is one base away.

This sequence originates from a man aged 50 or older with Graves' hyperthyroidism. V and J are TRBV11-2 and TRBJ2-3; a weak D match, TRBD2 (6 bases). Sequenced sample: blood. CDR3 sequence: CASSLERGSDTQYF. CDR3 coding DNA: TGTGCCAGCAGCTTAGAGCGGGGATCAGATACGCAGTATTTT.